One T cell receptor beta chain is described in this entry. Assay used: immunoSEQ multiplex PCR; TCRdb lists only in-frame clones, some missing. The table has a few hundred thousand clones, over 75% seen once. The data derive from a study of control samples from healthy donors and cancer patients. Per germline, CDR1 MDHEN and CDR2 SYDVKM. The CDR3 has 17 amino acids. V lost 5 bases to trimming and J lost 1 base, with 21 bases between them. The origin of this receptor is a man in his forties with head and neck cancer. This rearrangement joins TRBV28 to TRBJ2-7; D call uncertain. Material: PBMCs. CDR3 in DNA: TGTGCCAGCAGTACTCTACTCCCCTCCCTCGGTTCCTACGAGCAGTACTTC. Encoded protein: CASSTLLPSLGSYEQYF.